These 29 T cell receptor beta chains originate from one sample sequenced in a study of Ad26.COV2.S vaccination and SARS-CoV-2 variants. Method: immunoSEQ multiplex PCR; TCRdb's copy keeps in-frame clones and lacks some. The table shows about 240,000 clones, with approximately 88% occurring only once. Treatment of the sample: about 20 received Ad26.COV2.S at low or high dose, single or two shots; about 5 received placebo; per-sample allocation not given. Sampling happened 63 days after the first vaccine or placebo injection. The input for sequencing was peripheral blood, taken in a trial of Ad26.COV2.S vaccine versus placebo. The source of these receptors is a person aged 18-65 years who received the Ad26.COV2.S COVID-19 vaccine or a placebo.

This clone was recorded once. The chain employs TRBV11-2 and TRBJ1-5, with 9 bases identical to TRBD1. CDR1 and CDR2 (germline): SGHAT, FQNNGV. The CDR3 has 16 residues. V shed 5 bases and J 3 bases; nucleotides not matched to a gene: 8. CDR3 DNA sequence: TGTGCCAGCAGCCCCCGGACAGGGGTTGACAATCAGCCCCAGCATTTT. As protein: CASSPRTGVDNQPQHF.

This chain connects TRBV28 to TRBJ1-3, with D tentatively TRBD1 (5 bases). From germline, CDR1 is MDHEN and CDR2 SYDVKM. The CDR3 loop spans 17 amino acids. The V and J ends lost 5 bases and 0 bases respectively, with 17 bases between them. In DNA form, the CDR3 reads TGTGCCAGCAGTCCAAAGACGCTGACAGTCTCTGGAAACACCATATATTTT. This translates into CASSPKTLTVSGNTIYF.

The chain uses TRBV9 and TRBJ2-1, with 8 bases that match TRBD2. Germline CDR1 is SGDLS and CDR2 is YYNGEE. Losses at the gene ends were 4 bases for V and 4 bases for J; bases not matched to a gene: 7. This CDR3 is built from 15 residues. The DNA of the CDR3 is TGTGCCAGCAGCACAGGCACTAGCGGATACAATGAGCAGTTCTTC. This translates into CASSTGTSGYNEQFF.

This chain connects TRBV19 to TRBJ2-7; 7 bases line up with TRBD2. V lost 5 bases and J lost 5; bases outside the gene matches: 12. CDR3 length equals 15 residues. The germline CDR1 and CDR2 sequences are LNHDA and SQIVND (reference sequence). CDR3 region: CASSSAGRVRNEQYF. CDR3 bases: TGTGCCAGTAGTTCAGCGGGGAGGGTTAGGAACGAGCAGTACTTC.

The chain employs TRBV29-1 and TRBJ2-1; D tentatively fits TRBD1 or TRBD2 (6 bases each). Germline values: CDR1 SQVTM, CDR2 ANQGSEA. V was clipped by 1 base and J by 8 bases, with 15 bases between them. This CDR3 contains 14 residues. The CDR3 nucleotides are TGCAGCGTTGAAGCACAGGAGGGGGTAGATGAGCAGTTCTTC. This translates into CSVEAQEGVDEQFF.

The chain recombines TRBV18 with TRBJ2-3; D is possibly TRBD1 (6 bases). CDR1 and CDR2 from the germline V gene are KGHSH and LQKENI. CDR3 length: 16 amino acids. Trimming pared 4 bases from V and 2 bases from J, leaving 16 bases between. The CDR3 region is CASSRITGTLTDTQYF. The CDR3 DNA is TGTGCCAGCTCACGTATAACAGGGACCCTCACAGATACGCAGTATTTT.

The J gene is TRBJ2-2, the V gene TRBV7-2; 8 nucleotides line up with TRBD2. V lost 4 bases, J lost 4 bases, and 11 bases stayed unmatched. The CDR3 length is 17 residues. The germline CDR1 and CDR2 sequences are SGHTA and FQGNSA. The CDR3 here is CASSSTSRGASTGELFF. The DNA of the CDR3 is TGTGCCAGCAGCTCAACATCGCGGGGGGCCAGCACCGGGGAGCTGTTTTTT.

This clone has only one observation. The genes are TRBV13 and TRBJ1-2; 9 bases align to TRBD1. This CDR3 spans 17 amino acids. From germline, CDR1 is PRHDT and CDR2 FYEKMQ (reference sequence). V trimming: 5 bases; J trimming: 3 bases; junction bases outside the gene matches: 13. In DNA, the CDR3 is TGTGCCAGCAGCCTTGGACAGGGGCCGACTTTGGACTATGGCTACACCTTC. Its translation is CASSLGQGPTLDYGYTF.

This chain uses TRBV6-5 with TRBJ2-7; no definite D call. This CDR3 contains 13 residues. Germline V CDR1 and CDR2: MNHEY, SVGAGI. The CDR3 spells CAAGAPYTYEQYF. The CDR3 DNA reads TGTGCAGCTGGTGCACCATATACCTACGAGCAGTACTTC.

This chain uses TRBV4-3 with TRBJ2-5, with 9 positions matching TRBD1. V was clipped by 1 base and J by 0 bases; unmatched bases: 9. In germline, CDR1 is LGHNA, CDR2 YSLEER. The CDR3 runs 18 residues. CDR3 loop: CASSQGYYRGRYQETQYF. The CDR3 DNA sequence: TGCGCCAGCAGCCAAGGATACTACAGGGGGCGATACCAAGAGACCCAGTACTTC.

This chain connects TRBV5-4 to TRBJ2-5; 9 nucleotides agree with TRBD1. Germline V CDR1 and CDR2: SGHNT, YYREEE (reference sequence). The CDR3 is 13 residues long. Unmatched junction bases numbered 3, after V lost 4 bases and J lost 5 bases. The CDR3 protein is CASSRDRGETQYF. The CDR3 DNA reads TGTGCCAGCAGCCGCGACAGGGGGGAGACCCAGTACTTC.

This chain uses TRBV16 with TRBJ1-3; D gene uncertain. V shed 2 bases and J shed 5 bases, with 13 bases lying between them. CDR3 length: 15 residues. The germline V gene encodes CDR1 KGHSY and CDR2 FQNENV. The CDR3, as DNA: TGTGCCAGCAGCCAAGGCAGGTTGCGGAGAAACACCATATATTTT. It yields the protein CASSQGRLRRNTIYF.

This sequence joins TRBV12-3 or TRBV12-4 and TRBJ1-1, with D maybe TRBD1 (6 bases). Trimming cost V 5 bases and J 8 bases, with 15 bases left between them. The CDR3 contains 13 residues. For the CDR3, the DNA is TGTGCCAGCAGTCCTAATCAGGGGATAGAAGCTTTCTTT. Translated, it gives CASSPNQGIEAFF.

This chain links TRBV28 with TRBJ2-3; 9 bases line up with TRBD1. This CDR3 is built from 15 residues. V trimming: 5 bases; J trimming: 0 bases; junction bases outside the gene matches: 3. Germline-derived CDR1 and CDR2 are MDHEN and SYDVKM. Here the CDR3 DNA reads TGTGCCAGCAGTCCCGGGACAGGGAGCACAGATACGCAGTATTTT. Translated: CASSPGTGSTDTQYF.

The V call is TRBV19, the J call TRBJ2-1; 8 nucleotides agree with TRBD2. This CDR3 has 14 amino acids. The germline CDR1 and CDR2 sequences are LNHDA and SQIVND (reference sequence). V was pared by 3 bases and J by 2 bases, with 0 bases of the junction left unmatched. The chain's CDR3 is CASSMGLAYNEQFF. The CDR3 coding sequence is TGTGCCAGTAGTATGGGACTAGCCTACAATGAGCAGTTCTTC.

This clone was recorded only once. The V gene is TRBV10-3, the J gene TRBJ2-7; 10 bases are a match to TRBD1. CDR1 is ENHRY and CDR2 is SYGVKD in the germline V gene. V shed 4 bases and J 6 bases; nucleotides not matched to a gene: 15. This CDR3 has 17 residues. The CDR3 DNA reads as TGTGCCATCAGTGTTTCAGATTTGGGACAGGGGTTTTCCGAGCAGTACTTC. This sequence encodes CAISVSDLGQGFSEQYF.

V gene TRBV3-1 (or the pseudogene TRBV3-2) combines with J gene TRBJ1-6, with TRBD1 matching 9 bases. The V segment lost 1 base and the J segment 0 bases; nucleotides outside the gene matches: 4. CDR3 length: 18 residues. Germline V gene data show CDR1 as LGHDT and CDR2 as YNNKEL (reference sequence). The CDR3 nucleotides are TGTGCCAGCAGCCAAGGACCGACAGGGGGCTCCTATAATTCACCCCTCCACTTT. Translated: CASSQGPTGGSYNSPLHF.

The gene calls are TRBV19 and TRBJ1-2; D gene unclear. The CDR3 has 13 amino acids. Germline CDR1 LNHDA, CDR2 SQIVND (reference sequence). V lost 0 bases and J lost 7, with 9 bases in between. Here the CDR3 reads CASSIEAIGGYTF. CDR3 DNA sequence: TGTGCCAGTAGTATAGAGGCGATCGGTGGCTACACCTTC.

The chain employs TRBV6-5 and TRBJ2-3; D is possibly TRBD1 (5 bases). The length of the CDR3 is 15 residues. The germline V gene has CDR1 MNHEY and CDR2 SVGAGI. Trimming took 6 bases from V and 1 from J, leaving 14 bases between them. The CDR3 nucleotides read TGTGCCAGCAGGTCTCAGGGTTTTGGCACAGATACGCAGTATTTT. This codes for CASRSQGFGTDTQYF.

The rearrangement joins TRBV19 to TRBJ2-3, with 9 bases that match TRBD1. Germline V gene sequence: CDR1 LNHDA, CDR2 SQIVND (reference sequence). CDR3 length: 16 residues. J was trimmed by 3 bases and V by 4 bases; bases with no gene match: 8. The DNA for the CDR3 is TGTGCCAGTAGTACGAACAGGGGGCGTAGAACAGATACGCAGTATTTT. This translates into CASSTNRGRRTDTQYF.

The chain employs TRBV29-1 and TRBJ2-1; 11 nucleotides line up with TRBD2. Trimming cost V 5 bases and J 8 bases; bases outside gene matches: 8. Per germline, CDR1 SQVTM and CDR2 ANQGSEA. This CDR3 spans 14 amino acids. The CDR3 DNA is TGCAGCGTTCATAGCGGGGGGGCCCTTGATGAGCAGTTCTTC. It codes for CSVHSGGALDEQFF.

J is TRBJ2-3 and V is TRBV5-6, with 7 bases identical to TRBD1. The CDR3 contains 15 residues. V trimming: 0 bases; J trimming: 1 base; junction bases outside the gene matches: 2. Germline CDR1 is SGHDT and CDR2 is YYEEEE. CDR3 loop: CASSLAGQRTDTQYF. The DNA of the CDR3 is TGTGCCAGCAGCTTGGCGGGACAGCGCACAGATACGCAGTATTTT.

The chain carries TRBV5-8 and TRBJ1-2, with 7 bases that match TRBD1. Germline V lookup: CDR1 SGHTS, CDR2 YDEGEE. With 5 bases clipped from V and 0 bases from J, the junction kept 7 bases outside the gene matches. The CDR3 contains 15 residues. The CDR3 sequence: CASSTQGKSNYGYTF. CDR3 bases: TGTGCCAGCAGTACACAGGGGAAGTCTAACTATGGCTACACCTTC.

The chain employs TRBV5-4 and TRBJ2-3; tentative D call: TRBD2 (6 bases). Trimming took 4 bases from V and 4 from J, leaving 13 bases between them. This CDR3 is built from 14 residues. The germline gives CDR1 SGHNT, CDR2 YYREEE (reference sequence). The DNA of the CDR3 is TGTGCCAGCAGCGAGGACTACCGTGCAGATACGCAGTATTTT. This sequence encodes CASSEDYRADTQYF.

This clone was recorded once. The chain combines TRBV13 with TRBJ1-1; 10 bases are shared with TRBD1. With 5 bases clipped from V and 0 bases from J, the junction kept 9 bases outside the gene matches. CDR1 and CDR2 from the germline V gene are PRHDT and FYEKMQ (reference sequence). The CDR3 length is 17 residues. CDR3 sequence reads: CASSARDRGPLNTEAFF. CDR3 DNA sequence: TGTGCCAGCAGCGCAAGAGACAGGGGGCCCCTGAACACTGAAGCTTTCTTT.

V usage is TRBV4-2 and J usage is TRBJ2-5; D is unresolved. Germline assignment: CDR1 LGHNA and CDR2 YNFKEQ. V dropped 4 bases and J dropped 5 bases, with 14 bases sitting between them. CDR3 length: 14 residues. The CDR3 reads CASSPVGIMETQYF. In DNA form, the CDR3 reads TGTGCCAGCAGCCCCGTGGGGATAATGGAGACCCAGTACTTC.

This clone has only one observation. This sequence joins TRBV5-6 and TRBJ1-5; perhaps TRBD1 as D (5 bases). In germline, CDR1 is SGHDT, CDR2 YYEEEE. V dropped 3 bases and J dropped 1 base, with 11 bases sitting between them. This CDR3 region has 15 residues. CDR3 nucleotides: TGTGCCAGCAGCTCGGGACCGGCGAGCAATCAGCCCCAGCATTTT. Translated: CASSSGPASNQPQHF. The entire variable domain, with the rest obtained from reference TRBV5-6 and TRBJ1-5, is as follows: DAGVTQSPTHLIKTRGQQVTLRCSPKSGHDTVSWYQQALGQGPQFIFQYYEEEERQRGNFPDRFSGHQFPNYSSELNVNALLLGDSALYLCASSSGPASNQPQHFGDGTRLSIL.

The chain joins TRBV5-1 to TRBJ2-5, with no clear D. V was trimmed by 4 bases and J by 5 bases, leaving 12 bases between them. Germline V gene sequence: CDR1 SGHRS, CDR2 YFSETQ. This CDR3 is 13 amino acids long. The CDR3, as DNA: TGCGCCAGCAGCGGAACCCAGATGGAGACCCAGTACTTC. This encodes CASSGTQMETQYF.

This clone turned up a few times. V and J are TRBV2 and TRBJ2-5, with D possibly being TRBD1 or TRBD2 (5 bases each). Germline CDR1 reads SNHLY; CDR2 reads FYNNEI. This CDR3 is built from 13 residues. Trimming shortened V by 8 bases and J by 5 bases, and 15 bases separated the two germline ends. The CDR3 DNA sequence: TGTGCCAGCCGCAGGGACCCTGCGGAGACCCAGTACTTC. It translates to CASRRDPAETQYF.